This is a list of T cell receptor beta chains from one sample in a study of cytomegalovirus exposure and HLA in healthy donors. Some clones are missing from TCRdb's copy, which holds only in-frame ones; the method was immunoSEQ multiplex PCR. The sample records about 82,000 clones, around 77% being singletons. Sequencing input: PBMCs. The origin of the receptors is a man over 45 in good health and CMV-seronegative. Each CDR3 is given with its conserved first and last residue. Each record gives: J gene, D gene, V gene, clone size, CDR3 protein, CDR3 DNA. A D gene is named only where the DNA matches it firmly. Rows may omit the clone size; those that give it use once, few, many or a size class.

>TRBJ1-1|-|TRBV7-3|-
CASSTDTNTEAFF
TGTGCCAGCAGCACCGACACGAACACTGAAGCTTTCTTT
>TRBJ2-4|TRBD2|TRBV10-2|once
CASSERLAGDLAKNIQYF
TGCGCCAGCAGCGAAAGACTAGCGGGGGATCTAGCCAAAAACATTCAGTACTTC
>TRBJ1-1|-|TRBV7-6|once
CAGRPITGGEAFF
TGTGCCGGCAGACCCATTACCGGGGGTGAAGCTTTCTTT
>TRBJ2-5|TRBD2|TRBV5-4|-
CASSLDAGGGKTQYF
TGTGCCAGCAGCTTGGATGCCGGGGGGGGAAAGACCCAGTACTTC
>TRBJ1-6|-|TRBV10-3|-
CAIGGEPYNSPLHF
TGTGCCATCGGCGGGGAACCCTATAATTCCCCCCTCCACTTT
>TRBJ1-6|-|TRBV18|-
CASSVKGTADSPLHF
TGTGCCAGCTCTGTTAAAGGAACGGCGGATTCACCCCTCCACTTT
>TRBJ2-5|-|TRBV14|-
CASSQGNARSETQYF
TGTGCCAGCAGCCAAGGGAACGCGAGGTCGGAGACCCAGTACTTC
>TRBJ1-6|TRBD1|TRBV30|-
CAWRQGLGDNSPLHF
TGTGCCTGGAGACAGGGGCTGGGCGACAATTCACCCCTCCACTTT
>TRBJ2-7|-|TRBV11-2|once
CASSQGGKTTAYEQYF
TGTGCCAGCAGCCAAGGAGGGAAAACCACAGCCTACGAGCAGTACTTC
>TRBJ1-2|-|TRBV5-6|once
CASSDGAGVANYGYTF
TGTGCCAGCAGCGATGGCGCCGGGGTAGCTAACTATGGCTACACCTTC
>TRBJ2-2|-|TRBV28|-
CASSLSRELFF
TGTGCCAGCAGTTTAAGCAGGGAGCTGTTTTTT
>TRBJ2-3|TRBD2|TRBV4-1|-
CASSHLPGQGTSASDTQYF
TGCGCCAGCAGCCACCTACCTGGTCAGGGGACTAGTGCCTCCGATACGCAGTATTTT
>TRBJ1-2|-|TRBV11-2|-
CASSLDSGSNYGYTF
TGTGCCAGCAGCTTAGATTCAGGAAGCAACTATGGCTACACCTTC
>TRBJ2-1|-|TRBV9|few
CATASGSNNEQFF
TGTGCCACTGCGAGCGGCTCTAACAATGAGCAGTTCTTC
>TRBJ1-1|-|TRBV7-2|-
CASSTGQNTEAFF
TGTGCCAGCAGCACCGGACAGAACACTGAAGCTTTCTTT
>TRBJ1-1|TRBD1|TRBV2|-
CASNLRQGSTEAFF
TGTGCCAGCAACCTCAGACAGGGGTCCACTGAAGCTTTCTTT
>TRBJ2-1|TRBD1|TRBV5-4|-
CASSTGGRNEQFF
TGTGCCAGCAGCACAGGGGGCAGGAATGAGCAGTTCTTC
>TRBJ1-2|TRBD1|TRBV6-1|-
CASTLGGQGSYGYTF
TGTGCCAGCACTTTGGGGGGACAGGGTAGCTATGGCTACACCTTC
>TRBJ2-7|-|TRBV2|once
CASNPSGGQRIYEQYF
TGTGCCAGCAATCCGAGCGGAGGGCAGAGGATCTACGAGCAGTACTTC
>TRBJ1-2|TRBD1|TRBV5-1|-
CASSPGQGARRNYGYTF
TGCGCCAGCAGCCCCGGACAGGGGGCGAGACGGAACTATGGCTACACCTTC
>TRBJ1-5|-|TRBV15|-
CATSRVGAEGNQPQHF
TGTGCCACCAGCAGAGTGGGGGCGGAAGGCAATCAGCCCCAGCATTTT
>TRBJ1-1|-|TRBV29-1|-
CSVEPQLNTEAFF
TGCAGCGTTGAACCCCAGTTAAACACTGAAGCTTTCTTT
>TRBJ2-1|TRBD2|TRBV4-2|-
CASSQDGGLAGGDEQFF
TGTGCCAGCAGCCAAGACGGAGGACTAGCGGGGGGCGATGAGCAGTTCTTC
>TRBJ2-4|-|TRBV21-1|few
CASSNLPAVRGKNIQYF
TGTGCCAGCAGCAACCTACCCGCGGTGAGGGGGAAAAACATTCAGTACTTC
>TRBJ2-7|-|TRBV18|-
CASSRLQGTHEQYF
TGTGCCAGCTCACGATTGCAGGGGACCCACGAGCAGTACTTC
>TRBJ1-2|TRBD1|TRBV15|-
CATSRGVGQGKRSVNYGYTF
TGTGCCACCAGCAGAGGCGTCGGACAGGGCAAAAGGTCCGTTAACTATGGCTACACCTTC
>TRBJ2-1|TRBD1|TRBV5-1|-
CASRPGQGEYNEQFF
TGCGCCAGCAGACCAGGACAGGGAGAATACAATGAGCAGTTCTTC
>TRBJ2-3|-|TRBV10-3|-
CAISESRTGVSTDTQYF
TGTGCCATCAGTGAGTCCAGAACGGGGGTGAGCACAGATACGCAGTATTTT
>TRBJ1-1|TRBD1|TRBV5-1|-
CASRSADTGTGGLEAFF
TGCGCCAGCAGGTCAGCCGATACCGGGACAGGGGGCCTTGAAGCTTTCTTT
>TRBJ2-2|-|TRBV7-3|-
CASSSSGADLGTGELFF
TGTGCCAGCAGCTCGTCAGGGGCCGACCTTGGGACCGGGGAGCTGTTTTTT
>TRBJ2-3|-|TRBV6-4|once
CASSDLPRDTQYF
TGTGCCAGCAGTGACCTTCCGAGGGATACGCAGTATTTT
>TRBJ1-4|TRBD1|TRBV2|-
CASSPGGEFEKLFF
TGTGCCAGCAGTCCAGGGGGCGAGTTTGAAAAACTGTTTTTT